These T cell receptor beta chains were read from a single sample in a study of radiation and T cells in renal cell carcinoma. The protocol was immunoSEQ multiplex PCR, while the TCRdb copy is restricted to in-frame clones and leaves out a portion. The top ten hold about 11% of the sample, which has around 170,000 clones, around 89% seen once. Sequencing used blood, obtained from a patient whose treatment included radiotherapy and nephrectomy. The receptors derive from a woman aged 50 to 60 with renal cell carcinoma. Both conserved end residues are part of each CDR3. D genes are given only for firm matches.

V gene: TRBV7-9; D gene: .; CDR3 length: 14; J gene: TRBJ2-5; CDR3 protein: CASSLGNSQETQYF; CDR3 DNA: TGTGCCAGCAGCTTAGGGAATTCCCAAGAGACCCAGTACTTC
V gene: TRBV15; D gene: TRBD2; CDR3 length: 15; J gene: TRBJ2-3; CDR3 protein: CATSRVAGGLNTQYF; CDR3 DNA: TGTGCCACCAGCAGAGTTGCGGGGGGGCTGAATACGCAGTATTTT
V gene: TRBV10-1; D gene: .; CDR3 length: 14; J gene: TRBJ2-3; CDR3 protein: CASSAGVSTDTQYF; CDR3 DNA: TGCGCCAGCAGTGCGGGGGTCTCCACAGATACGCAGTATTTT
V gene: TRBV19; D gene: TRBD1; CDR3 length: 15; J gene: TRBJ1-5; CDR3 protein: CASSIETGDVQPQHF; CDR3 DNA: TGTGCCAGTAGTATAGAGACAGGGGATGTTCAGCCCCAGCATTTT
V gene: TRBV9; D gene: .; CDR3 length: 14; J gene: TRBJ2-7; CDR3 protein: CASSVEGSGYEQYF; CDR3 DNA: TGTGCCAGCAGCGTAGAGGGCAGTGGTTACGAGCAGTACTTC
V gene: TRBV7-9; D gene: .; CDR3 length: 15; J gene: TRBJ1-4; CDR3 protein: CASSFGHQQDEKLFF; CDR3 DNA: TGTGCCAGCAGCTTTGGTCACCAGCAGGATGAAAAACTGTTTTTT
V gene: TRBV6-6; D gene: .; CDR3 length: 13; J gene: TRBJ1-2; CDR3 protein: CASSPESAGGYTF; CDR3 DNA: TGTGCCAGCAGTCCCGAGAGTGCGGGTGGCTACACCTTC
V gene: TRBV7-3; D gene: TRBD1; CDR3 length: 14; J gene: TRBJ2-1; CDR3 protein: CASSPLTGANEQFF; CDR3 DNA: TGTGCCAGCAGCCCTTTGACAGGGGCTAATGAGCAGTTCTTC
V gene: TRBV5-6; D gene: TRBD1; CDR3 length: 14; J gene: TRBJ2-1; CDR3 protein: CASSRGTGYNEQFF; CDR3 DNA: TGTGCCAGCAGCCGCGGGACAGGGTACAATGAGCAGTTCTTC
V gene: TRBV7-2; D gene: .; CDR3 length: 15; J gene: TRBJ1-1; CDR3 protein: CASSLGLGENTEAFF; CDR3 DNA: TGTGCCAGCAGCTTAGGGCTAGGCGAGAACACTGAAGCTTTCTTT
V gene: TRBV6-6; D gene: .; CDR3 length: 15; J gene: TRBJ1-5; CDR3 protein: CASSQGWGQNQPQHF; CDR3 DNA: TGTGCCAGCAGCCAAGGTTGGGGGCAAAATCAGCCCCAGCATTTT
V gene: TRBV6-6; D gene: TRBD1; CDR3 length: 15; J gene: TRBJ1-1; CDR3 protein: CASSRGGVRNTEAFF; CDR3 DNA: TGTGCCAGCAGTCGAGGGGGCGTCAGGAACACTGAAGCTTTCTTT
V gene: TRBV25-1; D gene: TRBD1; CDR3 length: 17; J gene: TRBJ1-1; CDR3 protein: CASRGKLTGTGNTEAFF; CDR3 DNA: TGTGCCAGCAGAGGAAAACTGACCGGGACAGGGAACACTGAAGCTTTCTTT
V gene: TRBV5-6; D gene: .; CDR3 length: 15; J gene: TRBJ2-4; CDR3 protein: CASSLAWDSKNIQYF; CDR3 DNA: TGTGCCAGCAGCTTGGCCTGGGACTCTAAAAACATTCAGTACTTC
V gene: TRBV10-2; D gene: .; CDR3 length: 16; J gene: TRBJ2-5; CDR3 protein: CASSVNQRGPQETQYF; CDR3 DNA: TGCGCCAGCAGTGTGAACCAGCGCGGACCTCAAGAGACCCAGTACTTC
V gene: TRBV9; D gene: .; CDR3 length: 18; J gene: TRBJ2-1; CDR3 protein: CASSGIEMGLESYNEQFF; CDR3 DNA: TGTGCCAGCAGCGGTATTGAAATGGGACTTGAATCCTACAATGAGCAGTTCTTC
V gene: TRBV7-2; D gene: .; CDR3 length: 15; J gene: TRBJ2-1; CDR3 protein: CASSLYRVRGNEQFF; CDR3 DNA: TGTGCCAGCAGCCTGTACAGGGTGAGAGGCAATGAGCAGTTCTTC